This T cell receptor beta chain derives from a study of T cell responses to AZD1222 COVID-19 vaccine. General study findings and limits: Spike-specific TCR breadth rose after two AZD1222 doses, and depth rose as well. Spike was spanned by vaccine-associated CD4 TCRs, which were dominant at 160-218 and 743-854.

In the case of this clone: Its antigen is not identified.

The CDR3 extends over 12 amino acids. V was pared by 2 bases and J by 8 bases, with 9 bases between. Looked up from germline, CDR1 is LNHDA and CDR2 is SQIVND (reference sequence). Libraries were prepared by immunoSEQ multiplex PCR; TCRdb keeps only in-frame clonotypes and omits some of them. The sample contains around 150,000 clones, 70% to 90% of which appear only once. This clonotype was obtained from an adult in good health. This sequence joins TRBV19 and TRBJ1-2; D gene ambiguous. This material consisted of peripheral blood, taken on day 0 of AZD1222 vaccination. CDR3 DNA: TGTGCCAGTAGTATACGCGAGGGCGGCTACACCTTC. Its protein product is CASSIREGGYTF.